This TCR beta chain was sequenced during a study of T cells in Graves' hyperthyroidism and ophthalmopathy. The CDR3 totals 15 residues. V trimming: 6 bases; J trimming: 2 bases; junction bases outside the gene matches: 7. Germline assignment: CDR1 SGHTA and CDR2 FQGNSA. At least ten counts were recorded for this clonotype. Using RNA transcripts as the source, TCR beta CDR3 regions were amplified. RT-PCR in the first round (using the HTBI primer set) targeted the TCR CDR3. TCRdb independently ran MiXCR on the multiplex PCR reads; one entry per CDR3 protein. The sample records roughly 600,000 distinct CDR3 sequences, more than 12% being singletons.

The sequence came from a woman in her fifties or sixties with Graves' ophthalmopathy. Sample: blood. This chain links TRBV7-2 with TRBJ2-7; TRBD2 agrees at 10 bases. The CDR3 DNA reads TGTGCCAGCAGGGGAGCGGGGACTAGCGCCTACGAGCAGTACTTC. Residues: CASRGAGTSAYEQYF.